This entry features one TCR beta chain sequence. Its cognate antigen is unknown. The data were obtained in a study of T cell repertoires in aging, cancer and after chemotherapy. For the study at large: Donors were grouped into six age bands spanning 30 or younger through 70 or older.

Multiplex touch-down PCR with TRB-A/B primers amplified rearranged V-D-J TRB sequences. TCRdb recomputed calls from the multiplex PCR reads with MiXCR, one row per CDR3 protein. Altogether about 2,900 distinct CDR3 sequences are present, approximately 30% being singletons, with the ten largest covering approximately 3.7%. Study conclusions and caveats: Compared with age-matched healthy donors, untreated hematological or solid cancer patients showed higher blood TCR clonality. Loss of evenness, beyond lost richness, contributed to age-related TCR diversity decline in cancer patients.

Amplification of TCR beta used genomic DNA extracted from peripheral blood. This CDR3 is built from 14 residues. Looked up from germline, CDR1 is DFQATT and CDR2 is SNEGSKA (reference sequence). V was cut by 7 bases and J by 4 bases, with 19 bases left in between. The chain joins TRBV20-1 to TRBJ2-5; D could derive from TRBD1 or TRBD2 (6 bases each). The sequence came from a human donor with a solid tumor. The source material was blood. CDR3 protein: CSGASGLQGETQYF. In DNA, the CDR3 is TGCAGTGGGGCTTCAGGACTACAGGGAGAGACCCAGTACTTC.